A single sample is the source of the 27 T cell receptor beta chains below, sequenced in a study of beta chain features in type 1 diabetes. Expressed TCRB transcripts were sequenced after all isolated RNA was converted to cDNA. Libraries were prepared by immunoSEQ multiplex PCR; TCRdb keeps only in-frame clonotypes and omits some of them. This table holds about 450,000 clones, 11% found once. The sample comprised naive CD4+ T cells from blood. These receptor sequences come from a woman between 18 and 29 years old in good health.

The chain carries TRBV6-6 and TRBJ1-1; D ambiguous. CDR1 and CDR2 (germline): MNHNY, SVGAGI (reference sequence). Deletions cut 6 bases from V and 1 base from J, with 9 bases between. The length of the CDR3 is 13 residues. CDR3 sequence: CASSPLANTEAFF. The CDR3 DNA reads as TGTGCCAGCAGCCCCCTGGCGAACACTGAAGCTTTCTTT.

This clone was picked up a small number of times. The rearrangement uses TRBV7-2 and TRBJ2-1, with D perhaps assigned TRBD1 or TRBD2 (5 bases each). Trimming stripped 5 bases from V and 2 bases from J, with 19 bases between. This CDR3 contains 17 residues. Per the germline V gene, CDR1 is SGHTA and CDR2 is FQGNSA. The CDR3 here is CASSGRTGTSPYNEQFF. The CDR3 DNA reads TGTGCCAGCAGCGGCCGAACCGGGACCTCCCCCTACAATGAGCAGTTCTTC.

This clone was found a few times. As DNA, the CDR3 is TGTGCCAGCAGCTTAGTGGTATCGGCCGAGCAGTACGTC. Translating gives CASSLVVSAEQYV. This sequence joins TRBV7-2 and TRBJ2-7; unclear D gene. The CDR3 is made up of 13 amino acids. Looked up from germline, CDR1 is SGHTA and CDR2 is FQGNSA. V was cut by 1 base and J by 6 bases, with 10 bases left in between.

This clone was observed a handful of times. This chain connects TRBV29-1 to TRBJ1-5; no firm D call. From germline, CDR1 is SQVTM and CDR2 ANQGSEA. Trimming took 5 bases from V and 2 from J, leaving 10 bases between them. The CDR3 loop spans 13 amino acids. CDR3 in DNA: TGCAGCGTTAAATGGCAGGGCAATCAGCCCCAGCATTTT. This codes for CSVKWQGNQPQHF.

The rearrangement joins TRBV21-1 to TRBJ1-2; the table calls TRBD1, which could not be checked here. TRBV21-1 is given as a pseudogene. This CDR3 is built from 13 residues. The CDR3 region has the DNA TGTGCCAGCAGGTTTGACAGAGGATATGGCTACACCTTC. Protein: CASRFDRGYGYTF.

This clone was detected a few times. The chain carries TRBV9 and TRBJ2-1; the D gene is possibly TRBD2 (5 bases). Trimming took 3 bases from V and 3 from J, leaving 10 bases between them. Germline CDR1 and CDR2: SGDLS and YYNGEE. The CDR3 is 14 amino acids. Written as DNA, the CDR3 is TGTGCCAGCAGCGGGCCCACTAGCTACAATGAGCAGTTCTTC. Encoded protein: CASSGPTSYNEQFF.

The J gene is TRBJ2-7, the V gene TRBV15, with 7 bases lining up with TRBD2. This CDR3 spans 14 amino acids. J was trimmed by 5 bases and V by 0 bases; bases with no gene match: 4. The V gene's germline CDR1 is LNHNV and CDR2 YYDKDF (reference sequence). CDR3 DNA sequence: TGTGCCACCAGCAGAGATCAGGGAGGGGACGAGCAGTACTTC. It codes for CATSRDQGGDEQYF.

The table lists this clone with a few counts. The chain carries TRBV2 and TRBJ2-3; the match to TRBD2 covers 10 bases. The trim removed 4 bases at V and 2 bases at J, leaving 6 bases unmatched. This CDR3 is 16 amino acids long. The germline V gene encodes CDR1 SNHLY and CDR2 FYNNEI. The CDR3 protein is CASSAGLAAHTDTQYF. Here the CDR3 DNA reads TGTGCCAGCAGTGCTGGACTAGCGGCCCACACAGATACGCAGTATTTT.

This clone has just a few counts. V gene TRBV28 combines with J gene TRBJ1-1; D possibly corresponds to TRBD1 (6 bases). Trimming pared 8 bases from V and 5 bases from J, leaving 18 bases between. The CDR3 covers 14 residues. Germline values: CDR1 MDHEN, CDR2 SYDVKM. The CDR3 loop reads CASRWNVGGTEAFF. The CDR3, as DNA: TGTGCCAGCCGCTGGAACGTAGGGGGGACTGAAGCTTTCTTT. The full variable domain, completed using reference TRBV28 and TRBJ1-1, is DVKVTQSSRYLVKRTGEKVFLECVQDMDHENMFWYRQDPGLGLRLIYFSYDVKMKEKGDIPEGYSVSREKKERFSLILESASTNQTSMYLCASRWNVGGTEAFFGQGTRLTVV.

The chain combines TRBV18 with TRBJ1-1; D is perhaps TRBD1 (5 bases). Germline V CDR1 and CDR2: KGHSH, LQKENI. The CDR3 contains 15 residues. The V end lost 5 bases, the J end lost 0 bases, and 13 bases lay between the germline ends. CDR3 protein: CASSTTTVLNTEAFF. CDR3 in DNA: TGTGCCAGCTCAACAACGACAGTTTTGAACACTGAAGCTTTCTTT.

This clone was counted between two and nine times. The rearrangement links TRBV12-5 to TRBJ1-1; 8 bases are a match to TRBD1. V shed 6 bases, J shed 0 bases, and the junction held 12 bases outside the gene matches. Germline V CDR1 and CDR2: LGHNT, FRNRAP. This CDR3 spans 17 amino acids. The CDR3: CASGWTGIKTMNTEAFF. The CDR3 DNA reads as TGTGCTAGTGGATGGACAGGGATCAAAACGATGAACACTGAAGCTTTCTTT. Complete variable domain (other parts from reference TRBV12-5 and TRBJ1-1): DARVTQTPRHKVTEMGQEVTMRCQPILGHNTVFWYRQTMMQGLELLAYFRNRAPLDDSGMPKDRFSAEMPDATLATLKIQPSEPRDSAVYFCASGWTGIKTMNTEAFFGQGTRLTVV.

V and J are TRBV6-5 and TRBJ2-1, with D unclear. In germline, CDR1 is MNHEY, CDR2 SVGAGI. This CDR3 region has 13 residues. The V end lost 0 bases, the J end lost 6 bases, and 6 bases lay between the germline ends. The chain's CDR3 is CASSYSLVNEQFF. Written as DNA, the CDR3 is TGTGCCAGCAGTTACTCACTGGTCAATGAGCAGTTCTTC.

The chain joins TRBV5-1 to TRBJ2-2; possible D gene TRBD2, 6 bases. The CDR3 contains 14 residues. Per germline, CDR1 SGHRS and CDR2 YFSETQ. Trimming stripped 4 bases from V and 6 bases from J, with 13 bases between. CDR3 coding DNA: TGCGCCAGCAGCGGGCAGGGCGGGGCCGGGGAGCTGTTTTTT. Amino acids: CASSGQGGAGELFF. The full variable domain, with the rest looked up from reference TRBV5-1 and TRBJ2-2, is KAGVTQTPRYLIKTRGQQVTLSCSPISGHRSVSWYQQTPGQGLQFLFEYFSETQRNKGNFPGRFSGRQFSNSRSEMNVSTLELGDSALYLCASSGQGGAGELFFGEGSRLTVL.

This rearrangement joins TRBV2 to TRBJ2-1; TRBD1 is a possible D gene (6 bases). The CDR3 totals 15 residues. The V end was cut by 6 bases, the J end by 1 base, with 13 bases between. The germline CDR1 and CDR2 sequences are SNHLY and FYNNEI. The CDR3, as DNA: TGTGCCAGCAGCGAGGGGCAGGGGTCCTACAATGAGCAGTTCTTC. It translates to CASSEGQGSYNEQFF. Supplemented by reference TRBV2 and TRBJ2-1, the full variable domain reads EPEVTQTPSHQVTQMGQEVILRCVPISNHLYFYWYRQILGQKVEFLVSFYNNEISEKSEIFDDQFSVERPDGSNFTLKIRSTKLEDSAMYFCASSEGQGSYNEQFFGPGTRLTVL.

This clone has more than one count but fewer than ten. The chain carries TRBV10-3 and TRBJ2-4; 7 bases align to TRBD1. Germline loops: CDR1 ENHRY, CDR2 SYGVKD. The CDR3 consists of 13 residues. The junction had 8 bases not matched to a gene; V was cut back by 8 bases and J by 7 bases. In DNA form, the CDR3 reads TGTGCCATCGGCGTCGACAGGGAGAACATTCAGTACTTC. Translation gives CAIGVDRENIQYF.

The rearrangement links TRBV29-1 to TRBJ2-5; 10 nucleotides align to TRBD1. With the DNA end fitting TRBJ2-7 better, the J assignment may be wrong. The CDR3 covers 12 residues. CDR1 SQVTM and CDR2 ANQGSEA come from the germline V gene. CDR3 bases: TGCAGCGGTCGGGGACAGGGGTACGAGCAGTACTTC. Residues: CSGRGQGYEQYF.

The chain uses TRBV15 and TRBJ2-7; 10 bases are shared with TRBD2. Per the germline V gene, CDR1 is LNHNV and CDR2 is YYDKDF (reference sequence). With V trimmed by 1 base and J by 2 bases, 5 bases remained unmatched. This CDR3 comprises 16 residues. The CDR3 bases are TGTGCCACCAGCAGAGGACTAGCGGGTCCGGCCTACGAGCAGTACTTC. Residues: CATSRGLAGPAYEQYF.

This clone was observed a handful of times. This chain connects TRBV19 to TRBJ2-7, with no clear D. This CDR3 is 13 amino acids long. Between the trimmed V and J ends, which lost 6 bases and 2 bases, there was a span of 11 bases. CDR1 and CDR2 (germline): LNHDA, SQIVND (reference sequence). The CDR3 is CASSRALPYEQYF. The DNA of the CDR3 is TGTGCCAGTAGCCGGGCCTTGCCCTACGAGCAGTACTTC. Full variable domain (remainder filled in from reference TRBV19 and TRBJ2-7): DGGITQSPKYLFRKEGQNVTLSCEQNLNHDAMYWYRQDPGQGLRLIYYSQIVNDFQKGDIAEGYSVSREKKESFPLTVTSAQKNPTAFYLCASSRALPYEQYFGPGTRLTVT.

The chain combines TRBV19 with TRBJ2-5, with D maybe TRBD1 (5 bases). The CDR3 contains 13 residues. V gave up 3 bases and J gave up 5 bases, with 10 bases separating them. The V gene's germline CDR1 is LNHDA and CDR2 SQIVND (reference sequence). CDR3 residues: CASSIPGKETQYF. The CDR3 nucleotides are TGTGCCAGTAGTATCCCAGGGAAGGAGACCCAGTACTTC.

The V gene is TRBV4-3, the J gene TRBJ1-2; D perhaps matches TRBD1 (5 bases). The CDR3 has 15 residues. Trimming pared 0 bases from V and 3 bases from J, leaving 11 bases between. Germline CDR1 reads LGHNA; CDR2 reads YSLEER. This CDR3 is CASSQDPGTDYGYTF. The CDR3 region has the DNA TGCGCCAGCAGCCAAGATCCCGGGACCGACTATGGCTACACCTTC.

This chain links TRBV2 with TRBJ1-2; D ambiguous. Trimming pared 0 bases from V and 8 bases from J, leaving 10 bases between. The CDR3 is 13 residues long. Germline CDR1 SNHLY, CDR2 FYNNEI. CDR3 protein: CASSEARVSGYTF. The CDR3 DNA reads as TGTGCCAGCAGTGAAGCACGCGTTTCAGGCTACACCTTC.

The J gene is TRBJ1-4, the V gene TRBV11-1; maybe TRBD1 (6 bases). Between the trimmed V and J ends, which lost 5 bases and 5 bases, there was a span of 18 bases. Germline V CDR1 and CDR2: SGHAT, FQDESV (reference sequence). The length of the CDR3 is 16 residues. CDR3 nucleotide sequence: TGTGCCAGCAGCCAGAATGGACAGCTAATCAATGAAAAACTGTTTTTT. Protein: CASSQNGQLINEKLFF.

This clone was seen more than once but under ten times. The chain uses TRBV10-3 and TRBJ1-5; D possibly corresponds to TRBD1 (5 bases). Germline CDR1 is ENHRY and CDR2 is SYGVKD. V shed 11 bases and J shed 4 bases, with 12 bases lying between them. The CDR3 covers 12 residues. The CDR3 DNA reads as TGTGCCGCCGGGGGTGATAATCAGCCCCAGCATTTT. It specifies CAAGGDNQPQHF.

This clone was seen a few times. This sequence joins TRBV9 and TRBJ2-1; possibly TRBD2 for D (6 bases). Germline V gene data show CDR1 as SGDLS and CDR2 as YYNGEE. CDR3 length equals 15 residues. V lost 2 bases and J 4 bases, leaving 13 bases between the germline ends. CDR3 DNA sequence: TGTGCCAGCAGCGTTGGGGGGAACTTTTACAATGAGCAGTTCTTC. It specifies CASSVGGNFYNEQFF.

The chain employs TRBV7-2 and TRBJ2-1; D call uncertain. V was pared by 5 bases and J by 7 bases, with 9 bases between. The CDR3 runs 12 residues. The germline V gene has CDR1 SGHTA and CDR2 FQGNSA. DNA for the CDR3: TGTGCCAGCAGCCTCTGGGCAAATGAGCAGTTCTTC. As protein: CASSLWANEQFF.

In this sample, this clone turned up many times. The J gene is TRBJ1-1, the V gene TRBV30; no clear D gene. This CDR3 has 8 residues. V was pared by 2 bases and J by 11 bases, with 3 bases between. In germline, CDR1 is GTSNPN, CDR2 SVGIG (reference sequence). The CDR3: CAWSRAFF. DNA of the CDR3: TGTGCCTGGAGTAGGGCTTTCTTT.

The CDR3 region has the DNA TGTGCCACCGCTCTGACAGGGGGCACAGATACGCAGTATTTT. Translating gives CATALTGGTDTQYF. The chain is built from TRBV2 and TRBJ2-3; 8 bases agree with TRBD1. The ends lost 10 bases at V and 1 base at J; junction bases unmatched: 7. The length of the CDR3 is 14 residues. Germline V lookup: CDR1 SNHLY, CDR2 FYNNEI.